The text below deals with one TCR beta chain. No antigen is known for it. The data stem from a study of cytomegalovirus exposure and HLA in healthy donors. Across the study: Of around 400 genotyped donors, about 81% grouped in the Caucasian-associated ancestry cluster.

The PCR made use of 60 Vbeta and 13 Jbeta primers. Measured with immunoSEQ multiplex PCR; TCRdb has only the in-frame clones, and not every one. The profile covers 40,000 or so clones, with around 69% appearing a single time and roughly 7.9% taken by the ten largest. The CDR3 sequence is 15 residues long. Trimming cost V 4 bases and J 1 base; bases outside gene matches: 6. The germline V gene encodes CDR1 MNHEY and CDR2 SMNVEV (reference sequence). Study results and limitations: Overall, about 160 TCR beta chains were annotated as cytomegalovirus-associated. In vitro data verified a few CMV-associated chains as specific for CMV antigens. Excluded were some V segments that proved indistinguishable, including TRBV6-2 and TRBV6-3.

The V call is TRBV27, the J call TRBJ1-1; 7 positions agree with TRBD1. The receptor was isolated from a woman younger than 45 in good health and CMV-seropositive. Sequenced material: PBMCs. CDR3: CASSSRTGKNTEAFF. Written as DNA, the CDR3 is TGTGCCAGCAGTTCGCGGACAGGAAAGAACACTGAAGCTTTCTTT.